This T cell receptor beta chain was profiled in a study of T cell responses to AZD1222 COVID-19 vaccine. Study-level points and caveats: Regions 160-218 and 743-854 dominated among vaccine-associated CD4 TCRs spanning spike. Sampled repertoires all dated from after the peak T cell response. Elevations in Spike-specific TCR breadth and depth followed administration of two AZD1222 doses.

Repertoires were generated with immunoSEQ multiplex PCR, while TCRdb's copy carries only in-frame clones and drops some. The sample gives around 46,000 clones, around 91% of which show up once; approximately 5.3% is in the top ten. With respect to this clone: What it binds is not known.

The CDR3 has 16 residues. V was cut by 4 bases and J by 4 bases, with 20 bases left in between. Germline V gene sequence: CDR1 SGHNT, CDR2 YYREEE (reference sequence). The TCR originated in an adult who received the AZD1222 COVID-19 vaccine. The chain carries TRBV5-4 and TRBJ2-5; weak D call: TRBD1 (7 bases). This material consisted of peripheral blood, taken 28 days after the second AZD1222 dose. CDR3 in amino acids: CASSIPTGMEGETQYF. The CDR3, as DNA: TGTGCCAGCAGCATCCCGACAGGGATGGAGGGAGAGACCCAGTACTTC.